This T cell receptor (beta chain) came from a study of cytomegalovirus exposure and HLA in healthy donors. Trimming cost V 4 bases and J 5 bases; bases outside gene matches: 12. CDR1 and CDR2 (germline): SGHTA, FQGNSA. The CDR3 has 17 residues. Researchers ran the PCR with 60 Vbeta and 13 Jbeta primers. The data were produced by immunoSEQ multiplex PCR, yet TCRdb's version contains in-frame clones alone and is incomplete. This sample has approximately 150,000 clones, with 75% to 85% found just once. This clone was seen once. The target antigen is unknown. General observations from the study: A later analysis associated some 18,000 TCR beta sequences with HLA alleles at a 0.05 false discovery rate. It emerged from a later analysis that several of the most significant clusters appeared to be linked to common viral pathogens. Looking again later, the authors saw that most CMV-associated TCR beta chains seemed HLA-restricted.

The sequencing input was PBMCs. The chain couples TRBV7-2 to TRBJ2-4; 9 bases match TRBD2. The TCR sequence derives from a woman in her twenties or thirties in good health and CMV-seropositive. CDR3 coding DNA: TGTGCCAGCAGCTCCCGGGGTAGCGGGAGCGTCGAAAACATTCAGTACTTC. This gives the protein CASSSRGSGSVENIQYF.